One and the same sample provided the 13 T cell receptor beta chains below, sequenced in a study of shared clonotypes between healthy human individuals. TCRdb's table, derived via immunoSEQ multiplex PCR, lists solely in-frame clones and lacks some. The profile shows approximately 510,000 clones, about four fifths of them singletons. Specimen: PBMCs. The receptors here all came from a woman aged 40 to 50 in good health. Some clones in this sample may be carry-over from other donors' samples.

This clone was recorded many times. The chain employs TRBV30 and TRBJ2-5; D not resolved. Trimming pared 0 bases from V and 2 bases from J, leaving 7 bases between. The length of the CDR3 is 13 residues. Germline V lookup: CDR1 GTSNPN, CDR2 SVGIG (reference sequence). The CDR3 loop reads CAWSVGWQETQYF. The CDR3 DNA follows: TGTGCCTGGAGTGTAGGGTGGCAAGAGACCCAGTACTTC.

The V call is TRBV19, the J call TRBJ2-1, with 10 positions matching TRBD1. Germline trimming cut 10 bases from V and 7 bases from J; bases unmatched to any gene: 13. Per the germline V gene, CDR1 is LNHDA and CDR2 is SQIVND (reference sequence). This CDR3 has 15 amino acids. In DNA, the CDR3 is TGTGCCACCGAACCTCTGGGACAGGGGCTTAATGAGCAGTTCTTC. The encoded protein is CATEPLGQGLNEQFF. Filled out from reference TRBV19 and TRBJ2-1, the complete variable domain reads DGGITQSPKYLFRKEGQNVTLSCEQNLNHDAMYWYRQDPGQGLRLIYYSQIVNDFQKGDIAEGYSVSREKKESFPLTVTSAQKNPTAFYLCATEPLGQGLNEQFFGPGTRLTVL.

This sequence joins TRBV5-1 and TRBJ2-3, with TRBD2 identical over 8 bases. The V segment lost 4 bases and the J segment 6 bases; nucleotides outside the gene matches: 13. Germline CDR1 is SGHRS and CDR2 is YFSETQ. The CDR3 has 16 amino acids. CDR3 sequence reads: CASSTRLATGGDTQYF. In DNA, the CDR3 is TGCGCCAGCAGCACCCGCCTAGCGACGGGGGGGGATACGCAGTATTTT. The full variable domain, rest sourced from reference TRBV5-1 and TRBJ2-3, is KAGVTQTPRYLIKTRGQQVTLSCSPISGHRSVSWYQQTPGQGLQFLFEYFSETQRNKGNFPGRFSGRQFSNSRSEMNVSTLELGDSALYLCASSTRLATGGDTQYFGPGTRLTVL.

This chain joins TRBV27 and TRBJ2-5; TRBD1 or TRBD2 may be the D gene (5 bases each). The CDR3 is made up of 15 amino acids. V lost 3 bases and J lost 3, with 14 bases in between. The germline gives CDR1 MNHEY, CDR2 SMNVEV (reference sequence). The CDR3 loop reads CASSFARDGKETQYF. CDR3 in DNA: TGTGCCAGCAGTTTTGCCCGGGACGGTAAAGAGACCCAGTACTTC.

The chain has TRBV19 and TRBJ2-3; 13 nucleotides line up with TRBD2. J lost 5 bases, V lost 5 bases, and 4 bases had no gene match. The CDR3 has 15 amino acids. Germline loops: CDR1 LNHDA, CDR2 SQIVND (reference sequence). The CDR3 bases are TGTGCCAGTAGTCTACTAGCGGGAGGGGTAGATACGCAGTATTTT. It specifies CASSLLAGGVDTQYF.

The chain is built from TRBV4-3 and TRBJ1-5; D gene uncertain. The germline V and J ends were trimmed by 4 bases and 0 bases, with 7 bases remaining between them. Germline CDR1 and CDR2: LGHNA and YSLEER. The CDR3 has 14 amino acids. The CDR3 region is CASSPQISNQPQHF. The DNA for the CDR3 is TGCGCCAGCAGCCCCCAGATTAGCAATCAGCCCCAGCATTTT.

The rearrangement uses TRBV5-1 and TRBJ2-3; 7 bases are shared with TRBD2. This CDR3 is 16 amino acids long. The germline V gene encodes CDR1 SGHRS and CDR2 YFSETQ. Trimming at V came to 1 base and at J to 0 bases, leaving 5 bases not matched to a gene. In DNA, the CDR3 is TGCGCCAGCAGCTTGCAAGTTAGCGGGAGCACAGATACGCAGTATTTT. Translating it yields CASSLQVSGSTDTQYF.

This chain links TRBV19 with TRBJ1-1; D might be TRBD1 (6 bases). The CDR3 consists of 13 residues. The germline gives CDR1 LNHDA, CDR2 SQIVND (reference sequence). V shed 7 bases and J shed 4 bases, with 13 bases lying between them. The CDR3 sequence: CASNEIRGTEAFF. CDR3 bases: TGTGCCAGTAATGAAATCAGGGGCACTGAAGCTTTCTTT.

The genes are TRBV5-1 and TRBJ1-2; D perhaps matches TRBD1 (6 bases). CDR1 is SGHRS and CDR2 is YFSETQ in the germline V gene. The CDR3 is made up of 16 amino acids. V gave up 4 bases and J gave up 0 bases, with 16 bases separating them. This CDR3 is CASSPGGGRPNYGYTF. DNA for the CDR3: TGCGCCAGCAGCCCCGGAGGGGGGAGACCTAACTATGGCTACACCTTC.

The chain joins TRBV5-1 to TRBJ2-5; 7 nucleotides agree with TRBD1. Losses at the gene ends were 3 bases for V and 4 bases for J; bases not matched to a gene: 6. Germline V gene data show CDR1 as SGHRS and CDR2 as YFSETQ. The CDR3 totals 14 residues. CDR3 DNA: TGCGCCAGCAGCTCGCCTGACAGGGCAGAGACCCAGTACTTC. Residues: CASSSPDRAETQYF.

V and J are TRBV5-4 and TRBJ2-5; 8 bases match TRBD2. Germline V CDR1 and CDR2: SGHNT, YYREEE (reference sequence). This CDR3 has 15 residues. V trimming: 3 bases; J trimming: 0 bases; junction bases outside the gene matches: 4. The CDR3 DNA sequence: TGTGCCAGCAGCTCCTCTAGCGGGTACCAAGAGACCCAGTACTTC. This encodes CASSSSSGYQETQYF.

In this sample, this clone turned up once. The genes are TRBV19 and TRBJ2-5; 7 bases map to TRBD2. CDR3 length equals 14 residues. Germline V gene sequence: CDR1 LNHDA, CDR2 SQIVND (reference sequence). V was pared by 4 bases and J by 5 bases, with 7 bases of the junction left unmatched. The CDR3 bases are TGTGCCAGTAGTAGGGGGAGGGCCTGGGAGACCCAGTACTTC. Amino acid sequence: CASSRGRAWETQYF.

With regard to this clone: Other DNA sequences in this sample translate to the same CDR3. This chain connects TRBV29-1 to TRBJ2-7, with TRBD2 matching 7 bases. V shed 0 bases and J 4 bases; nucleotides not matched to a gene: 6. The germline gives CDR1 SQVTM, CDR2 ANQGSEA. CDR3 length: 14 residues. In DNA form, the CDR3 reads TGCAGCGTTGAAGATCGAGGGACTAATTACGAGCAGTACTTC. This gives the protein CSVEDRGTNYEQYF.